Below, 21 T cell receptor beta chains from the same sample are listed, as sequenced in a study of graft-versus-host responses after intestinal transplantation. The table came from immunoSEQ multiplex PCR; TCRdb's copy has only in-frame clones and leaves some out. The sample has approximately 93,000 clones, just under 95% seen once; the top ten hold about 0.062%. Antigen specificity for these receptors is unknown. The source material was unstimulated CD8+ T cells sorted from spleen or lymph node cells, sampled before transplant. The receptors originated from a human donor who was the organ donor for an intestinal transplant.

The V call is TRBV27, the J call TRBJ2-7; 7 bases line up with TRBD1. V gave up 2 bases and J gave up 3 bases; unmatched junction bases: 10. This CDR3 region has 16 residues. Germline V gene lookup returns CDR1 MNHEY and CDR2 SMNVEV (reference sequence). Here the CDR3 reads CASSLNPVGQVYEQYF. CDR3 nucleotides: TGTGCCAGCAGTTTAAACCCCGTCGGACAGGTCTACGAGCAGTACTTC.

This clone was seen a handful of times. The genes are TRBV5-6 and TRBJ2-1; TRBD2 agrees at 15 bases. CDR1 and CDR2 (germline): SGHDT, YYEEEE. Trimming removed 2 bases from V and 9 bases from J; junction bases left unmatched: 6. The CDR3 totals 16 residues. The DNA for the CDR3 is TGTGCCAGCAGCTTTGGACTAGCGGGAGGGCGCGGTGAGCAGTTCTTC. Translated: CASSFGLAGGRGEQFF.

CDR3: CASSPEGVASLLGEQYF. The CDR3 bases are TGCGCCAGCAGCCCCGAGGGAGTAGCAAGTCTCCTCGGCGAGCAGTACTTC. This sequence joins TRBV4-1 and TRBJ2-7; TRBD2 might be the D (5 bases). Per the germline V gene, CDR1 is MGHRA and CDR2 is YSYEKL. This CDR3 spans 17 amino acids. V was cut by 4 bases and J by 6 bases, with 25 bases left in between.

The chain combines TRBV6-1 with TRBJ1-2; 8 bases line up with TRBD1. The CDR3 is 15 residues long. Trimming cost V 1 base and J 8 bases; bases outside gene matches: 9. Germline CDR1 and CDR2: MNHNS and SASEGT. CDR3 region: CASSEVGQVRDGYTF. The CDR3 DNA reads TGTGCCAGCAGTGAAGTGGGACAGGTGAGGGACGGCTACACCTTC.

This rearrangement joins TRBV27 to TRBJ1-2; D not certain. CDR3 length equals 12 residues. Deletions cut 6 bases from V and 8 bases from J, with 13 bases between. Germline loops: CDR1 MNHEY, CDR2 SMNVEV (reference sequence). This chain's CDR3 is CASSPGGGGYTF. CDR3 sequence (DNA): TGTGCCAGCAGCCCGGGAGGTGGGGGCTACACCTTC.

Turning to this clone: The same CDR3 is also encoded by other DNA sequences in this sample. V is TRBV28 and J is TRBJ2-3; the D gene is possibly TRBD1 (6 bases). The CDR3 has 14 amino acids. Trimming shortened V by 6 bases and J by 0 bases, and 10 bases separated the two germline ends. Germline loops: CDR1 MDHEN, CDR2 SYDVKM. CDR3 sequence: CASSLGQSTDTQYF. CDR3 in DNA: TGTGCCAGCAGCCTTGGACAGAGCACAGATACGCAGTATTTT.

This chain links TRBV21-1 with TRBJ1-1; the table's D gene call, TRBD1, was not cross checked with the DNA. TRBV21-1 is a pseudogene locus. The CDR3 covers 13 residues. CDR3 in DNA: TGTGCCAGCAGCAAACACAGGCCGGCTGAAGCTTTCTTT. Translated, it gives CASSKHRPAEAFF.

The chain carries TRBV6-6 and TRBJ1-4; D remains unclear. The CDR3 totals 10 residues. Germline lookup yields CDR1 MNHNY and CDR2 SVGAGI (reference sequence). V was pared by 7 bases and J by 10 bases, with 7 bases between. The CDR3 DNA reads as TGTGCCAGCAAGCCTTTAAAACTGTTTTTT. Encoded protein: CASKPLKLFF.

The rearrangement joins TRBV15 to TRBJ2-1; 10 bases fit TRBD2. The germline V gene has CDR1 LNHNV and CDR2 YYDKDF (reference sequence). The CDR3 runs to 15 residues. Trimming removed 6 bases from V and 3 bases from J; junction bases left unmatched: 5. The CDR3 DNA is TGTGCCACCAGTTCTAGCGGGGGCGTCTACAATGAGCAGTTCTTC. The encoded protein is CATSSSGGVYNEQFF.

This chain uses TRBV5-1 with TRBJ2-7; 7 nucleotides match TRBD1. There are 15 residues in the CDR3. V trimming: 4 bases; J trimming: 3 bases; junction bases outside the gene matches: 10. Germline V gene data show CDR1 as SGHRS and CDR2 as YFSETQ. CDR3 region: CASSLPNRDSYEQYF. The CDR3, as DNA: TGCGCCAGCAGCCTCCCCAACCGGGACAGCTACGAGCAGTACTTC.

This clone was counted once. The chain recombines TRBV7-7 with TRBJ2-2; D is perhaps TRBD2 (5 bases). CDR3 length: 17 amino acids. Per germline, CDR1 SSHAT and CDR2 FNYEAQ (reference sequence). V was clipped by 0 bases and J by 0 bases, with 11 bases between them. The CDR3 region is CASSLAPDGTNTGELFF. The DNA of the CDR3 is TGTGCCAGCAGCTTAGCCCCGGACGGGACGAACACCGGGGAGCTGTTTTTT.

This clone was picked up a small number of times. The chain is built from TRBV28 and TRBJ2-7, with 9 bases that match TRBD2. The germline gives CDR1 MDHEN, CDR2 SYDVKM. The CDR3 sequence is 14 residues long. Trimming at V came to 7 bases and at J to 5 bases, leaving 9 bases not matched to a gene. The CDR3: CASNWASGKDEQYF. Written as DNA, the CDR3 is TGTGCCAGCAACTGGGCTAGCGGGAAGGACGAGCAGTACTTC.

This rearrangement joins TRBV9 to TRBJ1-2; D is unclear. In germline, CDR1 is SGDLS, CDR2 YYNGEE. V gave up 3 bases and J gave up 3 bases, with 12 bases separating them. This CDR3 has 14 residues. CDR3 nucleotide sequence: TGTGCCAGCAGCGCGACGACATTTTACTATGGCTACACCTTC. Translating it yields CASSATTFYYGYTF.

This chain links TRBV13 with TRBJ2-7; 15 bases line up with TRBD2. J gave up 0 bases and V 5 bases, and 11 bases lay outside the gene matches. CDR3 length equals 19 residues. Per the germline V gene, CDR1 is PRHDT and CDR2 is FYEKMQ (reference sequence). CDR3: CASSPGTGTSGGHSYEQYF. The CDR3 DNA reads as TGTGCCAGCAGCCCCGGCACCGGGACTAGCGGGGGGCACTCCTACGAGCAGTACTTC.

The CDR3 DNA reads as TGTGCCTGGACCTCGGGACTAGCGGGAGACGAGCAGTTCTTC. Translation gives CAWTSGLAGDEQFF. The chain couples TRBV30 to TRBJ2-1, with 14 bases identical to TRBD2. The CDR3 consists of 14 residues. From germline, CDR1 is GTSNPN and CDR2 SVGIG (reference sequence). Trimming at V came to 4 bases and at J to 10 bases, leaving 6 bases not matched to a gene.

This rearrangement joins TRBV2 to TRBJ1-1; 9 positions match TRBD1. The CDR3 is made up of 20 amino acids. The trim removed 6 bases at V and 2 bases at J, leaving 22 bases unmatched. Germline V gene data show CDR1 as SNHLY and CDR2 as FYNNEI. The CDR3 region has the DNA TGTGCCAGCAGCCGCTCCCGTAAAGAACCGGGACAGGGCATAAACACTGAAGCTTTCTTT. This codes for CASSRSRKEPGQGINTEAFF.

The V and J genes are TRBV28 and TRBJ2-7; D is unclear. From germline, CDR1 is MDHEN and CDR2 SYDVKM. V shed 4 bases and J shed 4 bases, with 5 bases lying between them. CDR3 length: 11 residues. CDR3 region: CASSSGYEQYF. In DNA form, the CDR3 reads TGTGCCAGCAGTTCCGGGTACGAGCAGTACTTC.

The V call is TRBV5-1, the J call TRBJ2-1; D is possibly TRBD2 (6 bases). The ends were cut back, 0 bases at V and 2 bases at J, with 12 bases in the middle. The germline V gene encodes CDR1 SGHRS and CDR2 YFSETQ. The CDR3 runs 16 residues. The CDR3 nucleotides read TGCGCCAGCAGCTTGGCTAAGGGAGGACCCTACAATGAGCAGTTCTTC. It encodes CASSLAKGGPYNEQFF.

The chain employs TRBV6-5 and TRBJ1-2; 7 bases fit TRBD1. J lost 4 bases, V lost 2 bases, and 4 bases had no gene match. Per germline, CDR1 MNHEY and CDR2 SVGAGI. The CDR3 spans 14 residues. The CDR3 region is CASSYRDSLYGYTF. In nucleotides, the CDR3 is TGTGCCAGCAGTTACCGGGACAGCCTCTATGGCTACACCTTC.

The gene calls are TRBV11-3 and TRBJ2-1; 10 positions agree with TRBD2. The trim removed 0 bases at V and 0 bases at J, leaving 11 bases unmatched. The V gene's germline CDR1 is SGHNT and CDR2 YENEEA. There are 20 residues in the CDR3. The CDR3 here is CASSLDLAGEWPVSYNEQFF. DNA of the CDR3: TGTGCCAGCAGCTTAGATCTAGCGGGGGAGTGGCCTGTCTCCTACAATGAGCAGTTCTTC.

V usage is TRBV2 and J usage is TRBJ2-7, with D perhaps TRBD2 (7 bases). The V gene lost 3 bases and the J gene lost 4 bases, with 10 bases spanning the gap. Germline V CDR1 and CDR2: SNHLY, FYNNEI. This CDR3 comprises 13 residues. CDR3 in amino acids: CASSERGLYEQYF. The CDR3 DNA sequence: TGTGCCAGCAGTGAGCGGGGGCTTTACGAGCAGTACTTC. The whole variable domain, remainder taken from reference TRBV2 and TRBJ2-7, is EPEVTQTPSHQVTQMGQEVILRCVPISNHLYFYWYRQILGQKVEFLVSFYNNEISEKSEIFDDQFSVERPDGSNFTLKIRSTKLEDSAMYFCASSERGLYEQYFGPGTRLTVT.